Listed below are T cell receptor beta chains from one sample, sequenced in a study of blood T cell repertoires in COVID-19. The assay was immunoSEQ multiplex PCR, and TCRdb's table has in-frame clones only and misses some. There are fewer than 300,000 clones in the sample; approximately 80% occur only once, and 5% lies in the top ten. The sequenced sample was PBMCs or T cells enriched from blood (not recorded which). These receptors all stem from a middle-aged man who had been exposed to COVID-19. CDR3s include the opening cysteine and the closing phenylalanine or tryptophan. D genes are given only for firm matches. For some rows the clone size is stated as once, few or many, or as a class when expanded; others skip it.

clone_size	d_call	v_call	j_call	cdr3_aa	cdr3_nt
-	-	TRBV24-1	TRBJ2-2	CAAGGLITGELFF	TGTGCCGCCGGGGGATTGATCACCGGGGAGCTGTTTTTT
-	-	TRBV11-2	TRBJ2-5	CASRFQGSETQYF	TGTGCCAGCAGATTTCAGGGATCCGAGACCCAGTACTTC
-	-	TRBV27	TRBJ2-1	CASSLSMVVSAYNEQFF	TGTGCCAGCAGTTTATCGATGGTGGTCTCAGCCTACAATGAGCAGTTCTTC
-	-	TRBV1	TRBJ1-6	CTSSQSQQVHF	TGCACCAGCAGCCAATCTCAGCAGGTCCACTTT
-	TRBD2	TRBV19	TRBJ2-7	CASRKRGSSYEQYF	TGTGCCAGTAGAAAGCGGGGTAGCTCCTACGAGCAGTACTTC
-	-	TRBV6-1	TRBJ1-1	CASSESSRNTEAFF	TGTGCCAGCAGTGAATCATCCAGAAACACTGAAGCTTTCTTT
-	TRBD2	TRBV6-1	TRBJ2-7	CASSGGTSGRATYEQYF	TGTGCCAGCAGTGGGGGAACTAGCGGGAGGGCCACCTACGAGCAGTACTTC
once	-	TRBV6-4	TRBJ2-7	CASSDSSMIFPWGPYF	TGTGCCAGCAGTGACTCGAGTATGATATTCCCCTGGGGCCCGTACTTC
-	-	TRBV3-1/TRBV3-2	TRBJ2-5	CASSQARETQYF	TGTGCCAGCAGCCAAGCCAGGGAGACCCAGTACTTC
-	-	TRBV18	TRBJ2-1	CASSPQQEYNEQFF	TGTGCCAGCTCACCACAACAGGAGTACAATGAGCAGTTCTTC
-	-	TRBV6-5	TRBJ2-5	CASSQRQETQYF	TGTGCCAGCAGTCAGCGCCAAGAGACCCAGTACTTC
once	-	TRBV21-1	TRBJ2-4	CASSSASGRGRAKNIQYF	TGTGCCAGCAGCAGCGCTAGCGGGAGGGGTAGGGCCAAAAACATTCAGTACTTC
-	-	TRBV9	TRBJ1-1	CASSVGGGRTEAFF	TGTGCCAGCAGCGTAGGCGGGGGGCGCACTGAAGCTTTCTTT
many	-	TRBV7-9	TRBJ1-2	CATGGGDYGYTF	TGTGCCACCGGGGGTGGTGACTATGGCTACACCTTC
-	-	TRBV13	TRBJ1-2	CASRTTGRGGGYTF	TGTGCCAGCCGAACGACAGGCCGGGGGGGAGGCTACACCTTC
-	-	TRBV7-3	TRBJ1-1	CASSSNTNTEAFF	TGTGCCAGCAGCTCAAACACGAACACTGAAGCTTTCTTT
-	-	TRBV24-1	TRBJ2-1	CATSGGGYPHYNEQFF	TGTGCCACCAGTGGCGGGGGCTATCCTCATTACAATGAGCAGTTCTTC
-	TRBD1	TRBV5-1	TRBJ2-7	CASSPRTGANYEQYF	TGCGCCAGCAGCCCGCGGACAGGGGCGAACTACGAGCAGTACTTC
-	-	TRBV6-4	TRBJ2-3	CASRPDFRGGTDTQYF	TGTGCCAGCAGGCCCGATTTCAGGGGCGGCACAGATACGCAGTATTTT
-	-	TRBV11-3	TRBJ2-1	CASSSAAGTYNEQFF	TGTGCCAGCAGCTCCGCGGCGGGGACTTACAATGAGCAGTTCTTC